The sequence of this T cell receptor beta chain was determined in a study of vaccination effects on CD4 cells after COVID-19. Notes on the study in general: Clones of infection and vaccine origin contracted markedly late after vaccination.

TCRdb's copy holds only in-frame clones and misses some; the assay was immunoSEQ multiplex PCR. The table has roughly 76,000 clones, around four fifths seen once. Before any sequencing was done, the ViraFEST assay used viral peptide pools to expand antigen-specific CD4+ T cells. Subsequent to a culture period of less than twelve days, CD4+ T cells were isolated. Cultivation was performed at about 1.8 million PBMC per well with about 9 IU/ml IL-2 and around 10 ug/ml peptides added. CDR1 and CDR2 (germline): MDHEN, SYDVKM. The CDR3 has 11 residues. Trimming pared 3 bases from V and 8 bases from J, leaving 7 bases between. A single count supports this clone. The antigen is unknown.

The material sequenced was CD4+ T cells from PBMCs cultured with HCoV-229E spike peptides, taken before COVID-19 vaccination. The chain couples TRBV28 to TRBJ1-2, with D possibly being TRBD1 (5 bases). This clonotype was obtained from a human donor who received a COVID-19 vaccine. The CDR3 DNA reads as TGTGCCAGCAGTTTGGGACTGGGCTACACCTTC. Amino acids: CASSLGLGYTF.